These 28 T cell receptor beta chains were all obtained from the same sample, sequenced in a study of Graves' ophthalmopathy and Graves' hyperthyroidism. Amplified TCR beta CDR3 regions were obtained using RNA transcripts as template. The first-round RT-PCR employed HTBI primers together with the Qiagen OneStep RT-PCR kit. A multiplex PCR was then performed as the second round. TCRdb independently ran MiXCR on the multiplex PCR reads; one entry per CDR3 protein. The sample lists hundreds of thousands of distinct CDR3 sequences, under 50% occurring once. The sample was peripheral blood. The source is an adult man with Graves' ophthalmopathy.

The chain joins TRBV20-1 to TRBJ1-2, with 7 bases lining up with TRBD1. Germline CDR1 reads DFQATT; CDR2 reads SNEGSKA (reference sequence). This CDR3 is 13 amino acids long. The V segment lost 1 base and the J segment 7 bases; nucleotides outside the gene matches: 6. The CDR3 spells CSARGGQGGGYTF. In nucleotides, the CDR3 is TGCAGTGCTAGAGGGGGGCAGGGGGGTGGCTACACCTTC.

This chain links TRBV20-1 with TRBJ1-6; 8 nucleotides align to TRBD1. CDR3 length: 17 residues. J gave up 0 bases and V 0 bases, and 4 bases lay outside the gene matches. Looked up from germline, CDR1 is DFQATT and CDR2 is SNEGSKA (reference sequence). As DNA, the CDR3 is TGCAGTGCTAGAGATGGGGACAGGAGCTCCTATAATTCACCCCTCCACTTT. Protein: CSARDGDRSSYNSPLHF.

The chain recombines TRBV10-3 with TRBJ2-7; 7 bases match TRBD1. Looked up from germline, CDR1 is ENHRY and CDR2 is SYGVKD. Germline trimming cut 10 bases from V and 1 base from J; bases unmatched to any gene: 10. This CDR3 is 14 amino acids long. The CDR3 region has the DNA TGTGCCAGCAGGCGACAGGGATCGTCCTACGAGCAGTACTTC. Encoded protein: CASRRQGSSYEQYF.

This clonotype was seen repeatedly, ten times or more. V and J are TRBV19 and TRBJ1-5; no clear D. V lost 6 bases and J 5 bases, leaving 11 bases between the germline ends. CDR3 length: 13 residues. The V gene's germline CDR1 is LNHDA and CDR2 SQIVND (reference sequence). This CDR3 reads CASSQGLHQPQHF. In DNA, the CDR3 is TGTGCCAGTAGCCAAGGATTACATCAGCCCCAGCATTTT.

This clonotype has a count of ten or more. J is TRBJ2-7 and V is TRBV11-2; 9 bases line up with TRBD1. This CDR3 spans 14 amino acids. CDR1 SGHAT and CDR2 FQNNGV come from the germline V gene. The V segment lost 5 bases and the J segment 4 bases; nucleotides outside the gene matches: 6. The CDR3 sequence: CASSGDRGRYEQYF. The CDR3 DNA reads as TGTGCCAGCAGCGGAGACAGGGGGAGGTACGAGCAGTACTTC.

This clonotype was seen ten or more times. One end of the junction does not line up with germline, which may come from a read error. The chain joins TRBV7-7 to TRBJ2-2; maybe TRBD2 (5 bases). The germline CDR1 and CDR2 sequences are SSHAT and FNYEAQ (reference sequence). There are 15 residues in the CDR3. The CDR3 spells CASSSGLSNTGELFF. CDR3 DNA sequence: TGTGCTAGCAGCTCCGGACTGTCGAACACCGGGGAGCTGTTTTTT.

Note on this clonotype: It is unclear where the CDR3 begins or ends on the DNA, so no DNA is shown, and the CDR3 is as TCRdb lists it. The genes are TRBV14 and TRBJ1-6. CDR1 is SGHDN, CDR2 FVKESK, per germline. The CDR3 numbers 21 amino acids, ends counted. The chain's CDR3 is CDSSFYICSARGQGGNSPLHF.

The CDR3 here is CASSSIPRGLNYGYTF. Written as DNA, the CDR3 is TGTGCCAGCAGTTCTATCCCTCGCGGTCTAAACTATGGCTACACCTTC. This chain joins TRBV6-6 and TRBJ1-2; D gene unclear. The CDR3 sequence is 16 residues long. Germline CDR1 reads MNHNY; CDR2 reads SVGAGI (reference sequence). Trimming stripped 4 bases from V and 2 bases from J, with 17 bases between.

The chain combines TRBV5-6 with TRBJ1-6; D is perhaps TRBD1 (6 bases). Germline lookup yields CDR1 SGHDT and CDR2 YYEEEE. This CDR3 region has 17 residues. V was cut by 1 base and J by 7 bases, with 18 bases left in between. The CDR3 loop reads CASSLLTDSLLNSPLHF. The DNA of the CDR3 is TGTGCCAGCAGCTTGCTCACGGACAGCCTATTGAATTCACCCCTCCACTTT.

This clonotype was counted at least ten times. The chain joins TRBV10-3 to TRBJ1-2; no reliable D call. Trimming pared 6 bases from V and 8 bases from J, leaving 16 bases between. CDR3 length equals 13 residues. Germline CDR1 reads ENHRY; CDR2 reads SYGVKD. CDR3 DNA: TGTGCCATCAGCGGACTGGTTCGGAGCGGCTACACCTTC. Its protein is CAISGLVRSGYTF.

This clonotype was counted at least ten times. The chain uses TRBV10-3 and TRBJ1-6; 9 bases are shared with TRBD1. The CDR3 has 15 residues. V was pared by 5 bases and J by 6 bases, with 5 bases of the junction left unmatched. CDR1 and CDR2 from the germline V gene are ENHRY and SYGVKD. CDR3 residues: CAISTTGGGNSPLHF. The CDR3 nucleotides read TGTGCCATCAGTACGACAGGGGGAGGTAATTCACCCCTCCACTTT.

The rearrangement joins TRBV7-8 to TRBJ1-6; tentatively, D is TRBD1 (5 bases). This CDR3 has 16 amino acids. The V end was cut by 3 bases, the J end by 9 bases, with 18 bases between. Per the germline V gene, CDR1 is SGHVS and CDR2 is FQNEAQ. CDR3 DNA sequence: TGTGCCAGCAGCTTTCGGGCCCCCGGGGCCCGTTCACCCCTCCACTTT. It specifies CASSFRAPGARSPLHF.

This sequence joins TRBV4-3 and TRBJ2-2, with a tentative D call TRBD2 (6 bases). This CDR3 comprises 15 residues. In germline, CDR1 is LGHNA, CDR2 YSLEER. V was trimmed by 0 bases and J by 4 bases, leaving 9 bases between them. The CDR3 coding sequence is TGCGCCAGCAGCCAAGAATACGGGGGCACCGGGGAGCTGTTTTTT. As protein: CASSQEYGGTGELFF.

Only a few counts were recorded for this clonotype. The chain uses TRBV4-1 and TRBJ2-7; maybe TRBD2 (6 bases). Germline V lookup: CDR1 MGHRA, CDR2 YSYEKL. The CDR3 sequence is 14 residues long. V gave up 3 bases and J gave up 3 bases, with 12 bases separating them. CDR3 sequence (DNA): TGCGCCAGCAGCCAGGTCTCCGGGGGCTACGAGCAGTACTTC. It translates to CASSQVSGGYEQYF.

Turning to this clonotype: Given the absence of the conserved phenylalanine or tryptophan at the CDR3 end, a read error is likely. This chain joins TRBV19 and TRBJ2-7; D might be TRBD2 (6 bases). The CDR3 has 16 residues. The germline CDR1 and CDR2 sequences are LNHDA and SQIVND (reference sequence). V lost 5 bases and J lost 0, with 17 bases in between. In DNA, the CDR3 is TGTGCCAGTAGTCCTCTGGCGCAGGGAGGCTCCTACGAGCAGTACTGC. Translation gives CASSPLAQGGSYEQYC.

This clonotype occurred many times. A read error is possible here, since a much larger clone lies one base away. The chain combines TRBV5-8 with TRBJ2-7, with a possible D match to TRBD1 (5 bases). With 2 bases removed from V and 3 bases from J, the gap between germline ends came to 6 bases. Germline loops: CDR1 SGHTS, CDR2 YDEGEE. This CDR3 region has 12 residues. The chain's CDR3 is CASSLQDYEQYF. The CDR3 nucleotides are TGTGCCAGCAGCTTACAGGACTACGAGCAGTACTTC.

A note on this clonotype: A much larger clone sits a single nucleotide away, making a read error possible. The CDR3 ends on some other residue instead of the conserved phenylalanine or tryptophan, so this is likely a read error. The chain uses TRBV5-1 and TRBJ1-4; no firm D call. Between the trimmed V and J ends, which lost 0 bases and 3 bases, there was a span of 12 bases. Germline loops: CDR1 SGHRS, CDR2 YFSETQ. The CDR3 sequence is 16 residues long. CDR3 amino acids: CASSLGPGASNEKLFL. CDR3 DNA: TGCGCCAGCAGCTTGGGACCCGGCGCCTCTAATGAAAAACTGTTTTTA.

The chain recombines TRBV14 with TRBJ1-1; D gene unclear. CDR1 is SGHDN and CDR2 is FVKESK in the germline V gene. V was clipped by 1 base and J by 0 bases, with 9 bases between them. The CDR3 covers 15 residues. The CDR3 coding sequence is TGTGCCAGCAGCCAAGGGTTTGGACTGAACACTGAAGCTTTCTTT. Amino acid sequence: CASSQGFGLNTEAFF.

The rearrangement uses TRBV29-1 and TRBJ2-2; no firm D call. The V gene lost 4 bases and the J gene lost 9 bases, with 3 bases spanning the gap. Germline CDR1 is SQVTM and CDR2 is ANQGSEA. The CDR3 covers 9 residues. CDR3: CSVGRELFF. CDR3 bases: TGCAGCGTTGGAAGGGAGCTGTTTTTT.

The V call is TRBV12-5, the J call TRBJ1-2; D is unclear. Between the trimmed V and J ends, which lost 5 bases and 2 bases, there was a span of 12 bases. This CDR3 comprises 14 residues. CDR1 and CDR2 from the germline V gene are LGHNT and FRNRAP. DNA for the CDR3: TGTGCTAGTGGTGCCCCCGGGGAGAACTATGGCTACACCTTC. Its translation is CASGAPGENYGYTF.

This sequence joins TRBV29-1 and TRBJ2-5; 8 bases agree with TRBD2. Germline V gene sequence: CDR1 SQVTM, CDR2 ANQGSEA. The CDR3 covers 13 residues. V shed 5 bases and J 5 bases; nucleotides not matched to a gene: 7. The CDR3 reads CSVREGYVETQYF. CDR3 in DNA: TGCAGCGTTCGGGAGGGGTATGTGGAGACCCAGTACTTC.

This clonotype has only one observation. Just one base apart from a much larger clone, this may be a read error. V and J are TRBV9 and TRBJ1-2; TRBD1 agrees at 9 bases. This CDR3 comprises 15 residues. Unmatched junction bases numbered 11, after V lost 3 bases and J lost 8 bases. Germline lookup yields CDR1 SGDLS and CDR2 YYNGEE. The CDR3 here is CASSASWDRVYGYTF. In DNA, the CDR3 is TGTGCCAGCAGCGCATCCTGGGACAGGGTCTACGGCTACACCTTC.

At least ten counts were recorded for this clonotype. The chain recombines TRBV7-9 with TRBJ2-7, with TRBD1 identical over 10 bases. Germline loops: CDR1 SEHNR, CDR2 FQNEAQ (reference sequence). There are 15 residues in the CDR3. Trimming cost V 3 bases and J 2 bases; bases outside gene matches: 4. In DNA form, the CDR3 reads TGTGCCAGCAGCTTCCGGGACAGGGGAACCTACGAGCAGTACTTC. Translating gives CASSFRDRGTYEQYF.

This chain links TRBV11-3 with TRBJ2-7, with 8 bases fitting TRBD2. This CDR3 comprises 14 residues. CDR1 and CDR2 from the germline V gene are SGHNT and YENEEA. With 5 bases clipped from V and 6 bases from J, the junction kept 9 bases outside the gene matches. The CDR3 nucleotides read TGTGCCAGCAGCCCTCGGACTAGCTTAGGCGAGCAGTACTTC. Protein: CASSPRTSLGEQYF.

This clonotype was detected many times. The J gene is TRBJ1-1, the V gene TRBV29-1; D not certain. The CDR3 consists of 14 residues. Germline lookup yields CDR1 SQVTM and CDR2 ANQGSEA. Deletions cut 0 bases from V and 4 bases from J, with 12 bases between. The CDR3 bases are TGCAGCGTTGAAGATAGAAGGGAGGGCACTGAAGCTTTCTTT. Translated: CSVEDRREGTEAFF.

This clonotype has ten or more counts. The rearrangement joins TRBV25-1 to TRBJ2-2, with 10 nucleotides matching TRBD1. Germline V lookup: CDR1 MGHDK, CDR2 SYGVNS. V lost 4 bases, J lost 7 bases, and 6 bases stayed unmatched. The CDR3 is 15 residues long. The CDR3 sequence: CASSADRGLVGELFF. The CDR3 coding sequence is TGTGCCAGCAGTGCTGACAGGGGGCTGGTCGGGGAGCTGTTTTTT.

Concerning this clonotype itself: Germline is not matched at one junction end, which may reflect a read error. This chain connects TRBV12-3 or TRBV12-4 to TRBJ2-5; D ambiguous. The CDR3 contains 16 residues. CDR3 region: CTSSLFSWANEETQYF. Here the CDR3 DNA reads TGTACCAGCAGTTTATTCTCTTGGGCTAACGAAGAGACCCAGTACTTC.

Concerning this clonotype: An end of the junction does not agree with germline; a read error may underlie this. The chain links TRBV7-9 to TRBJ2-5, with D possibly being TRBD2 (5 bases). In germline, CDR1 is SEHNR, CDR2 FQNEAQ (reference sequence). This CDR3 is built from 15 residues. The CDR3 reads CASSLETGMGETQYF. CDR3 DNA sequence: TGCGCCAGCAGCTTGGAGACGGGGATGGGGGAGACCCAGTACTTC.